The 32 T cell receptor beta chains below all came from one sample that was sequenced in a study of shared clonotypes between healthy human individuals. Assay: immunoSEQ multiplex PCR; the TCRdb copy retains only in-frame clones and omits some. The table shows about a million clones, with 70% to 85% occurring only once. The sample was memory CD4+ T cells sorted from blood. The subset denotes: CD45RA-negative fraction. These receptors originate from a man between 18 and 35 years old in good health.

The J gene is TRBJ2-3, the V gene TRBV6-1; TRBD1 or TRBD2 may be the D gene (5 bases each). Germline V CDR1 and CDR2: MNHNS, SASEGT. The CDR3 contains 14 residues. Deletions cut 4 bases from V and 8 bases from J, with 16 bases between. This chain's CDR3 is CASSVGTGQGTQYF. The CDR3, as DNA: TGTGCCAGCAGTGTGGGGACGGGTCAGGGTACGCAGTATTTT.

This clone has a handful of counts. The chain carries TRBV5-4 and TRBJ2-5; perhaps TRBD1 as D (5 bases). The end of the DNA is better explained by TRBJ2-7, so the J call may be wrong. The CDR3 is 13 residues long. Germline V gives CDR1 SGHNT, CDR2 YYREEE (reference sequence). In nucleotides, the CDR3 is TGTGCCAGCAGCTCCGGACAATCCTACGAGCAGTACTTC. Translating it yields CASSSGQSYEQYF.

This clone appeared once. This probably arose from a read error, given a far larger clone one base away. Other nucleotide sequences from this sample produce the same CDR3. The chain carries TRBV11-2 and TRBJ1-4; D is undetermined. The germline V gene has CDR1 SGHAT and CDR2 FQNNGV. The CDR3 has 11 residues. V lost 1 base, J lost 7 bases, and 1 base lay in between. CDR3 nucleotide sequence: TGTGCCAGCAGCTTAGGTGAAAAACTGTTTTTT. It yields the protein CASSLGEKLFF.

The CDR3 loop reads CASRKAVTNGEQYF. The CDR3 nucleotides read TGCGCCAGCAGGAAGGCCGTTACCAACGGCGAGCAGTACTTC. The chain combines TRBV5-1 with TRBJ2-7, with D unresolved. This CDR3 comprises 14 residues. V lost 5 bases, J lost 6 bases, and 18 bases lay in between. Germline V gives CDR1 SGHRS, CDR2 YFSETQ.

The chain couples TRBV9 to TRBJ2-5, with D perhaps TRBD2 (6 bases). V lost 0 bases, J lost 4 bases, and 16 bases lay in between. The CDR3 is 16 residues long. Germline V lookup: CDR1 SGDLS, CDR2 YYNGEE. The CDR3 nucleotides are TGTGCCAGCAGCGTAGATGTCGGGAGTGGCGGAGAGACCCAGTACTTC. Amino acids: CASSVDVGSGGETQYF.

CDR3 sequence reads: CASSFFTGGGTEAFF. CDR3 nucleotides: TGTGCCAGCAGTTTCTTTACGGGCGGGGGAACTGAAGCTTTCTTT. The chain is built from TRBV28 and TRBJ1-1; tentatively, D is TRBD1 (5 bases). The V end lost 3 bases, the J end lost 5 bases, and 16 bases lay between the germline ends. CDR1 and CDR2 (germline): MDHEN, SYDVKM. The CDR3 covers 15 residues.

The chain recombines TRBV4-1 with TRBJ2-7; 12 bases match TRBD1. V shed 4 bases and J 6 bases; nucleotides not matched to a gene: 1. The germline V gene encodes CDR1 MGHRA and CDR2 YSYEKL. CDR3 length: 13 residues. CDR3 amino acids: CASSRDRGLEQYF. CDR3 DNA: TGCGCCAGCAGCCGGGACAGGGGGCTCGAGCAGTACTTC.

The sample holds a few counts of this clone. DNA for the CDR3: TGTGCCAGCAGCTTAGACTTTGCGGGGGGGCAGTACGAGCAGTACTTC. It specifies CASSLDFAGGQYEQYF. The chain is built from TRBV7-9 and TRBJ2-7; 9 bases are a match to TRBD2. J gave up 4 bases and V 1 base, and 8 bases lay outside the gene matches. Germline V gene data show CDR1 as SEHNR and CDR2 as FQNEAQ (reference sequence). This CDR3 contains 16 residues.

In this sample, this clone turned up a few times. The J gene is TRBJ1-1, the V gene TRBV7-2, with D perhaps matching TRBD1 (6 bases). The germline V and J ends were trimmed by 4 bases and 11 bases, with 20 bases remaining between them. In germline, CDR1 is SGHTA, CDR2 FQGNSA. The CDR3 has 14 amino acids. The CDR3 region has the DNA TGTGCCAGCAGCTCTAAGAACTGGGACACCGTGGCTTTCTTT. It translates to CASSSKNWDTVAFF.

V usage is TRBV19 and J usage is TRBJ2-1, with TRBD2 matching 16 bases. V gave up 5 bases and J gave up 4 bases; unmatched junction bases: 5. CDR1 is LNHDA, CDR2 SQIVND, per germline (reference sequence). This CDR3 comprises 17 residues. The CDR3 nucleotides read TGTGCCAGTAGTTCGGGACTAGCGGGGGGGTTTTACAATGAGCAGTTCTTC. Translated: CASSSGLAGGFYNEQFF.

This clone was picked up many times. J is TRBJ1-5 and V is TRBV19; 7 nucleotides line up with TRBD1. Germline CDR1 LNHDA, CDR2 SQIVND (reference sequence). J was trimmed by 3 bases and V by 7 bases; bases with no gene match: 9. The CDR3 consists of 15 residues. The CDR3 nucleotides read TGTGCCAGTAATCCTTCGGGACAGCCCAATCAGCCCCAGCATTTT. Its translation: CASNPSGQPNQPQHF.

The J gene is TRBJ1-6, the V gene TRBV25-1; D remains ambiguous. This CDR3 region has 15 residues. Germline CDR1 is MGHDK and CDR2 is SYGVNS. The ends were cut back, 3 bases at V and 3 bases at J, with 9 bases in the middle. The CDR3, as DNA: TGTGCCAGCAGTGACCAGTCGGACTATAATTCACCCCTCCACTTT. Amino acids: CASSDQSDYNSPLHF.

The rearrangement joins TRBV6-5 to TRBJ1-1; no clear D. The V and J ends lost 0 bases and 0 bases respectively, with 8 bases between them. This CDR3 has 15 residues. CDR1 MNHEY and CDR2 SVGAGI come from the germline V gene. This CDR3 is CASSYSNSLNTEAFF. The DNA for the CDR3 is TGTGCCAGCAGTTACTCGAACAGTTTGAACACTGAAGCTTTCTTT.

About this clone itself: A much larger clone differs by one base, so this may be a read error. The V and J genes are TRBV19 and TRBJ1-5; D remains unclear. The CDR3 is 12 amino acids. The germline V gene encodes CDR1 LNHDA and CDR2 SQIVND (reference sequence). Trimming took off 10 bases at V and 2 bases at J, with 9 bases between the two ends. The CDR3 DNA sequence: TGTGCCACCCGAGGAGGCAATCAGCCCCAGCATTTT. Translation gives CATRGGNQPQHF. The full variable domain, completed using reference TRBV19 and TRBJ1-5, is DGGITQSPKYLFRKEGQNVTLSCEQNLNHDAMYWYRQDPGQGLRLIYYSQIVNDFQKGDIAEGYSVSREKKESFPLTVTSAQKNPTAFYLCATRGGNQPQHFGDGTRLSIL.

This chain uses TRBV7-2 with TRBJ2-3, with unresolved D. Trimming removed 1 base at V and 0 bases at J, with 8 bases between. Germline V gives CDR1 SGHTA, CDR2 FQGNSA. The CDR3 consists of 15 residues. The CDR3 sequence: CASSLVVGSTDTQYF. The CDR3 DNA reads TGTGCCAGCAGCTTAGTTGTGGGAAGCACAGATACGCAGTATTTT.

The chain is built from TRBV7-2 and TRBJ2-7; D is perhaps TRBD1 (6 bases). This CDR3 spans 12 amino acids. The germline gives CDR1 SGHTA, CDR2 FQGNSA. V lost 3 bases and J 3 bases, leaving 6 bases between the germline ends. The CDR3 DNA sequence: TGTGCCAGCAGCTTCAGGGGCTACGAGCAGTACTTC. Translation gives CASSFRGYEQYF.

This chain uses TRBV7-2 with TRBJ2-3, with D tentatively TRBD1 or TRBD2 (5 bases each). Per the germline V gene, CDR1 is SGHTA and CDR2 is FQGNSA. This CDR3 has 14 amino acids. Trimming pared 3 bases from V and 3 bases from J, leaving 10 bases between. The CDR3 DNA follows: TGTGCCAGCAGCTTTGGGGGATGGACAGATACGCAGTATTTT. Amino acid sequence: CASSFGGWTDTQYF.

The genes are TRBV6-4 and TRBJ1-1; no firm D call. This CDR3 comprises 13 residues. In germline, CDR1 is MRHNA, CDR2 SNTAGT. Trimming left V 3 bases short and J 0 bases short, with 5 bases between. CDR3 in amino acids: CASSERMNTEAFF. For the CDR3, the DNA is TGTGCCAGCAGTGAACGAATGAACACTGAAGCTTTCTTT.

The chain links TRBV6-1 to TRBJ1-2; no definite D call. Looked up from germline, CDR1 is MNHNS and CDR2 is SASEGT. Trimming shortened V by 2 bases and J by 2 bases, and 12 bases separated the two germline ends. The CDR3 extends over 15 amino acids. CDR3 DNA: TGTGCCAGCAGTGAAAGGGAAGGATTCAACTATGGCTACACCTTC. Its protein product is CASSEREGFNYGYTF.

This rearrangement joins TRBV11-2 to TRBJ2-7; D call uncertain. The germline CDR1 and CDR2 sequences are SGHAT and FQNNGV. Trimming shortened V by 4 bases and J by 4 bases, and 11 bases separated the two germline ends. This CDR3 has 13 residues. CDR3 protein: CASSSLRSYEQYF. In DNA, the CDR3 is TGTGCCAGCAGCTCACTCCGATCGTACGAGCAGTACTTC.

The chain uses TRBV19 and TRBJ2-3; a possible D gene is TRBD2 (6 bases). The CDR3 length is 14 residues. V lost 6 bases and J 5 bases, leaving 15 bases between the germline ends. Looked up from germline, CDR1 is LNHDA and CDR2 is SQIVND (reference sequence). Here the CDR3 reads CASSLLGSRDTQYF. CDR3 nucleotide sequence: TGTGCCAGTAGCCTCCTCGGGAGTAGAGATACGCAGTATTTT.

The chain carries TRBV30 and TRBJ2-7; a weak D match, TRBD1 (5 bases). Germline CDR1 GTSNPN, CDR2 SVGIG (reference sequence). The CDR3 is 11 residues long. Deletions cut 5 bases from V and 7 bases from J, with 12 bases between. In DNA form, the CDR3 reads TGTGCCTGGGGGGCGAATCAAGAGCAGTACTTC. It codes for CAWGANQEQYF.

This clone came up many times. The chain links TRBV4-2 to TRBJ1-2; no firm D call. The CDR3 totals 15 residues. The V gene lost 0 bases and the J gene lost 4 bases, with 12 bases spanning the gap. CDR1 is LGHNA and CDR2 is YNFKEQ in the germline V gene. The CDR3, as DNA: TGTGCCAGCAGCCAAGACCTGACCTCAGGCTATGGCTACACCTTC. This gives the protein CASSQDLTSGYGYTF.

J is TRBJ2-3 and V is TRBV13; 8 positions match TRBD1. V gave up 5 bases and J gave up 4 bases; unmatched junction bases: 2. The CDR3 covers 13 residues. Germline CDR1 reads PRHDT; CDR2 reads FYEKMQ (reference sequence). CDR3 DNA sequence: TGTGCCAGCAGCGAGGGACAGGCAGATACGCAGTATTTT. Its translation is CASSEGQADTQYF.

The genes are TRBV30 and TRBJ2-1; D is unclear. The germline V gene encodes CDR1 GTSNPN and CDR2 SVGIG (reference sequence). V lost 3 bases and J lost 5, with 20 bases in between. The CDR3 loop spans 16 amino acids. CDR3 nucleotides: TGTGCCTGGAGGGGCCTTTCTGGTCTGAGGAACAATGAGCAGTTCTTC. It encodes CAWRGLSGLRNNEQFF.

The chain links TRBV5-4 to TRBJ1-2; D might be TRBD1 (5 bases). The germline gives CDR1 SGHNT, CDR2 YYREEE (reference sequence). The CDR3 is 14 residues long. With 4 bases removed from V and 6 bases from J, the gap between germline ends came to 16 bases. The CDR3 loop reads CASSPAGRDDGYTF. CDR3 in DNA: TGTGCCAGCAGCCCCGCGGGGAGGGACGATGGCTACACCTTC.

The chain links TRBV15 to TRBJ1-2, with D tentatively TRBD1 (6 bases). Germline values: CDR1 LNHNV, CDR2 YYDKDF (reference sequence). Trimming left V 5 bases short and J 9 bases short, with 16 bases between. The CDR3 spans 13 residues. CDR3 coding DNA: TGTGCCACCAGCGGCACAGGGAGTGTGAGCTACACCTTC. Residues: CATSGTGSVSYTF.

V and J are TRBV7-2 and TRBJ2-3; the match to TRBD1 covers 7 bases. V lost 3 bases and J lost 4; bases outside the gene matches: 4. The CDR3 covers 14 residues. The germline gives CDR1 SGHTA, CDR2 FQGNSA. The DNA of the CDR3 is TGTGCCAGCAGCTTCAGGACAGGCCCAGATACGCAGTATTTT. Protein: CASSFRTGPDTQYF.

Here the CDR3 DNA reads TGCGCCAGCAGCCAAGATCATGGGGGCGCGTCTGGAAACACCATATATTTT. This codes for CASSQDHGGASGNTIYF. The V gene is TRBV4-3, the J gene TRBJ1-3, with a tentative D call TRBD1 (6 bases). Trimming took 0 bases from V and 1 from J, leaving 13 bases between them. The length of the CDR3 is 17 residues. The germline gives CDR1 LGHNA, CDR2 YSLEER.

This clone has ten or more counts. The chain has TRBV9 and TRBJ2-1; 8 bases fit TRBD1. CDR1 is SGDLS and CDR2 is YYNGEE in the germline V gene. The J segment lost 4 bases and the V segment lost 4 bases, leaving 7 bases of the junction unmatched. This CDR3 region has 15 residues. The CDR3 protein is CASSPLGQEYNEQFF. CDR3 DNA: TGTGCCAGCAGCCCTTTGGGACAGGAGTACAATGAGCAGTTCTTC.

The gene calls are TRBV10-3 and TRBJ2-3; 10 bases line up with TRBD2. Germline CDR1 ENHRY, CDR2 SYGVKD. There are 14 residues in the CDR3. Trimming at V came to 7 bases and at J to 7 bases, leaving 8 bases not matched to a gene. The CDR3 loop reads CAITGSGRAHTQYF. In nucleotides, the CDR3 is TGTGCCATCACTGGAAGCGGGAGGGCGCATACGCAGTATTTT.

CDR3 sequence: CASSLALGGGNQETQYF. The DNA for the CDR3 is TGTGCCAGCAGCTTAGCGCTCGGCGGGGGGAACCAAGAGACCCAGTACTTC. V gene TRBV7-9 combines with J gene TRBJ2-5; TRBD2 matches 8 bases. After removal of 0 bases from V and 0 bases from J, the junction contained 6 bases not matched to a gene. The CDR3 consists of 17 residues. CDR1 SEHNR and CDR2 FQNEAQ come from the germline V gene (reference sequence).